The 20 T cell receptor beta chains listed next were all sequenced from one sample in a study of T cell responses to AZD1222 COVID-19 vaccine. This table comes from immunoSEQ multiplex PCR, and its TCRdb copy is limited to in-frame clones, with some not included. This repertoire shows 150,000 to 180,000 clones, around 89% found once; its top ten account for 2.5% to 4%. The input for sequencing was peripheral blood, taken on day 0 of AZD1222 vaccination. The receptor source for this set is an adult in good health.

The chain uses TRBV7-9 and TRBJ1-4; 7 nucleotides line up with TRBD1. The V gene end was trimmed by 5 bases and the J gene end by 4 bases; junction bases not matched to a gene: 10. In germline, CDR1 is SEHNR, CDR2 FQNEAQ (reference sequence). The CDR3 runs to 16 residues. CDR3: CASSPLTGTVNEKLFF. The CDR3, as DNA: TGTGCCAGCAGCCCTCTGACCGGGACAGTTAATGAAAAACTGTTTTTT.

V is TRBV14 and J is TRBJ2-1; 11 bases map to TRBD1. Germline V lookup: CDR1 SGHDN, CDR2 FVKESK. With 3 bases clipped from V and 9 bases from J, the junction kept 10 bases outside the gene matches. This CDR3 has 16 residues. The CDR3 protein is CASSHGGQGVLGEQFF. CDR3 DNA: TGTGCCAGCAGCCACGGGGGACAGGGGGTCCTTGGTGAGCAGTTCTTC.

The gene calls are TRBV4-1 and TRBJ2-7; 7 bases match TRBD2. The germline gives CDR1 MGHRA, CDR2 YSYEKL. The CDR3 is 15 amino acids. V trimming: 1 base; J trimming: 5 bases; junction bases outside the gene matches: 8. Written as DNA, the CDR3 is TGCGCCAGCAGCCAAGGACACATAGCGGGTGACGAGCAGTACTTC. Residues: CASSQGHIAGDEQYF.

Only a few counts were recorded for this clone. The CDR3 sequence: CASSLGVVAAARETQYF. CDR3 coding DNA: TGTGCCAGCAGCTTAGGTGTGGTGGCGGCGGCCCGGGAGACCCAGTACTTC. The V gene is TRBV7-8, the J gene TRBJ2-5, with unresolved D. Trimming took 1 base from V and 5 from J, leaving 20 bases between them. Looked up from germline, CDR1 is SGHVS and CDR2 is FQNEAQ. The CDR3 sequence is 17 residues long. Looking up the rest from reference TRBV7-8 and TRBJ2-5 gives the full variable domain: GAGVSQSPRYKVAKRGQDVALRCDPISGHVSLFWYQQALGQGPEFLTYFQNEAQLDKSGLPSDRFFAERPEGSVSTLKIQRTQQEDSAVYLCASSLGVVAAARETQYFGPGTRLLVL.

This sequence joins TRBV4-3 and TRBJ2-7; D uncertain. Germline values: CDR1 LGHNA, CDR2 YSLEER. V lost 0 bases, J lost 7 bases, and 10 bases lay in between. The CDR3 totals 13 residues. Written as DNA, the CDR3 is TGCGCCAGCAGCCAAGATATCAGAGGAGAGCAGTACTTC. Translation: CASSQDIRGEQYF.

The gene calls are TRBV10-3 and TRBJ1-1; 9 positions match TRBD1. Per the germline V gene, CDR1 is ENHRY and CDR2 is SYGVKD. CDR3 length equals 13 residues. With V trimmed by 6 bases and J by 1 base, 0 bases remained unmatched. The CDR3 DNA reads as TGTGCCATCAGGGGACAGGGGAACACTGAAGCTTTCTTT. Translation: CAIRGQGNTEAFF.

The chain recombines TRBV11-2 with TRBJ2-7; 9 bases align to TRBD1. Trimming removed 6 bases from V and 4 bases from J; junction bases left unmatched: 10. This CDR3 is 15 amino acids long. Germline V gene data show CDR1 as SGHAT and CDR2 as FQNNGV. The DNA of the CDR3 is TGTGCCAGCAGTTTAACCGGGACAGGGCTGTACGAGCAGTACTTC. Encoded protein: CASSLTGTGLYEQYF.

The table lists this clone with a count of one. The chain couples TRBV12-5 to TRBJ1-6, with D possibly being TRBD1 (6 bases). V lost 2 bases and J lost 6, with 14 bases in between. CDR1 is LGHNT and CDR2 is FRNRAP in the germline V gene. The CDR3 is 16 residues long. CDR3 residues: CASGLTADSLNSPLHF. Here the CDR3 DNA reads TGTGCTAGTGGTTTGACCGCGGACAGCCTTAATTCACCCCTCCACTTT.

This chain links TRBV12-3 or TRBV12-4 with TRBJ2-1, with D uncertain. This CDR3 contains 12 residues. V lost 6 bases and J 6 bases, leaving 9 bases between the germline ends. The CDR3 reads CASRPTSNEQFF. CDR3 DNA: TGTGCCAGCAGACCGACATCCAATGAGCAGTTCTTC.

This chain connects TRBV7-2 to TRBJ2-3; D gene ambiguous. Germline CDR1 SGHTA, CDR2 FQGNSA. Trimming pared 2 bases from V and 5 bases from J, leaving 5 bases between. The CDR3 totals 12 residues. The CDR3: CASSLPEDTQYF. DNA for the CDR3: TGTGCCAGCAGCTTACCAGAAGATACGCAGTATTTT.

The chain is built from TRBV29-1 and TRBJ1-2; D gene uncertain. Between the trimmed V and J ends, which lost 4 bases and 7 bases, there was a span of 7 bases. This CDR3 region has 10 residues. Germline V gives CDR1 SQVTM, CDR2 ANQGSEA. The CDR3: CSVAEGGYTF. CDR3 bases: TGCAGCGTTGCCGAGGGTGGCTACACCTTC.

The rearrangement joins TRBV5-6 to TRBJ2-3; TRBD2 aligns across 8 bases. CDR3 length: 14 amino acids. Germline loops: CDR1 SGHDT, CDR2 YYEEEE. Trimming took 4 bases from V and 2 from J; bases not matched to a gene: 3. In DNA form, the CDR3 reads TGTGCCAGCAGCCCGGGACTAGACACAGATACGCAGTATTTT. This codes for CASSPGLDTDTQYF.

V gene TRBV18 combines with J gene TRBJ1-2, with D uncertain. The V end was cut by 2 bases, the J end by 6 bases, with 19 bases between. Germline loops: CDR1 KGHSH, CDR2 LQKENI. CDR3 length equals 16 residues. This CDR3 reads CASSPSFDPGMDGYTF. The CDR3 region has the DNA TGTGCCAGCTCACCATCATTCGACCCCGGGATGGATGGCTACACCTTC.

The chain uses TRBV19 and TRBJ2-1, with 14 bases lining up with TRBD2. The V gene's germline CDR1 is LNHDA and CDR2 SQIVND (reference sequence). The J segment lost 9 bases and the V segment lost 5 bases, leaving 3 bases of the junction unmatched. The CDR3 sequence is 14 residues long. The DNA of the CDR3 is TGTGCCAGTAGTGTGGGGACTAGCGGGGGTGAGCAGTTCTTC. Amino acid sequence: CASSVGTSGGEQFF.

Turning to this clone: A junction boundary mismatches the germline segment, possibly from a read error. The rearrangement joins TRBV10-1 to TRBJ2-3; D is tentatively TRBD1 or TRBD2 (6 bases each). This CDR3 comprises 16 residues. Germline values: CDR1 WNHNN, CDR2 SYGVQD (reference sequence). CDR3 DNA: TGCGCCAGTAGTGGGGGGCGGACAGCTGGCACAGATACGCAGTATTTT. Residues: CASSGGRTAGTDTQYF.

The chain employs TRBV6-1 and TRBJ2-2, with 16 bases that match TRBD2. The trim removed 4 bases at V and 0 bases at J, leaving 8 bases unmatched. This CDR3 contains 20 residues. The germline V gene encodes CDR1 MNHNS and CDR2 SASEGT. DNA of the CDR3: TGTGCCAGCAGTGCCGTCCCCGGGACTAGCGGGGGGGCGAACACCGGGGAGCTGTTTTTT. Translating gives CASSAVPGTSGGANTGELFF.

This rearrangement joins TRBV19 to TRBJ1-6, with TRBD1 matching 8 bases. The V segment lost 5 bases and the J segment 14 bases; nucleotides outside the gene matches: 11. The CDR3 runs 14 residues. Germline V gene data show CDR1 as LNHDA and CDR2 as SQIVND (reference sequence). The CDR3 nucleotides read TGTGCCAGTAGTCTCCGGGACAGGACTGGGGCCCTCCACTTT. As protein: CASSLRDRTGALHF.

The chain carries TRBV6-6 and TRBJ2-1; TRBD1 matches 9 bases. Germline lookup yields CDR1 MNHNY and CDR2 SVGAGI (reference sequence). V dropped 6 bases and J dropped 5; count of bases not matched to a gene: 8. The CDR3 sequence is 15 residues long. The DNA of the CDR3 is TGTGCCAGCAGCTGGGGACAGGGAAGAAACAATGAGCAGTTCTTC. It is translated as CASSWGQGRNNEQFF.

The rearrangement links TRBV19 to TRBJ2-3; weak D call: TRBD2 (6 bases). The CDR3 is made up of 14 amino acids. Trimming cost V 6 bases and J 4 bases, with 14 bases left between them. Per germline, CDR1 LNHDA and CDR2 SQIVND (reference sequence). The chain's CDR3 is CASREGLYSDTQYF. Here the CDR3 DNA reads TGTGCCAGTAGGGAGGGTCTCTACTCAGATACGCAGTATTTT.

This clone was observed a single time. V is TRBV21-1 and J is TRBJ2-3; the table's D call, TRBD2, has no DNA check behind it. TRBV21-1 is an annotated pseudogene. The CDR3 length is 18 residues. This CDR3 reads CASSGRTSGGVSTDTQYF. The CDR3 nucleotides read TGTGCCAGCAGCGGTCGGACTAGCGGGGGGGTAAGCACAGATACGCAGTATTTT.